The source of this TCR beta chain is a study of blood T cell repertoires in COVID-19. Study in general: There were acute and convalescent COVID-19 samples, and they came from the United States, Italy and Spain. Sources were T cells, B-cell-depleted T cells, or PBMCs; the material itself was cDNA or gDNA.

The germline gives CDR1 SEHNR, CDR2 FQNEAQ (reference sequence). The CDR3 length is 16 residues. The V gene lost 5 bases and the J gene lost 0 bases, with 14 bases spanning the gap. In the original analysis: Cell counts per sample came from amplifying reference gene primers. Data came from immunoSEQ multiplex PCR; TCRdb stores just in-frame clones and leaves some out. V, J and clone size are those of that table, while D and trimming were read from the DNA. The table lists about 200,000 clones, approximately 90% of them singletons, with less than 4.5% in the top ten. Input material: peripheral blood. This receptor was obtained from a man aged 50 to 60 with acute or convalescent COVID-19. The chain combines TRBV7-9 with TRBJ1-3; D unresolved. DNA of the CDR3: TGTGCCAGCAGCGCCCCACAGCTACACTCTGGAAACACCATATATTTT. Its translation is CASSAPQLHSGNTIYF.